This T cell receptor beta chain was sequenced in a study of OX40 agonist ivuxolimab in advanced cancers. Some clones are missing from TCRdb's copy, which holds only in-frame ones; the method was immunoSEQ multiplex PCR. This sample has tens of thousands of clones, with 85% to 90% found just once. The germline V and J ends were trimmed by 0 bases and 4 bases, with 14 bases remaining between them. The CDR3 length is 16 residues. The V and J genes are TRBV23-1 and TRBJ2-3; D is perhaps TRBD2 (5 bases). TRBV23-1 is noted as an ORF with a role that remains uncertain. The sequencing here drew on CD4+ or CD8+ T cells sorted from blood, taken in a trial of the OX40 agonist ivuxolimab. This clonotype was obtained from an adult with an advanced solid tumor such as melanoma, head and neck, liver or kidney cancer. The CDR3 coding sequence is TGCGCCAGCAGTCAATCGAGAGGGATCAGCCCAGATACGCAGTATTTT. It translates to CASSQSRGISPDTQYF.